This TCR beta chain was captured by sequencing in a study of early T cells in non-severe SARS-CoV-2 infection. Each single cDNA molecule received a unique molecular identifier. TCRdb re-called the 5' RACE reads with MiXCR, one entry per CDR3 protein. The table lists about 58,000 distinct CDR3 sequences, roughly 13% of them singletons. In its sample, this clonotype was seen many times. V lost 0 bases, J lost 4 bases, and 11 bases lay in between. Germline CDR1 is SGDLS and CDR2 is YYNGEE. This CDR3 has 15 amino acids. The chain carries TRBV9 and TRBJ1-5; D is ambiguous. This clonotype was sampled from an adult who was a healthcare worker with PCR-confirmed SARS-CoV-2 infection or an uninfected control (not recorded which). Specimen: whole blood. The CDR3 DNA is TGTGCCAGCAGCGTAGAAGGCTTGGTGAATCAGCCCCAGCATTTT. Its protein product is CASSVEGLVNQPQHF.